These 15 T cell receptor beta chains share one sample of origin, sequenced in a study of radiotherapy plus CTLA-4 blockade in lung cancer. The method was immunoSEQ multiplex PCR; TCRdb's version includes in-frame clones alone and lacks a portion of them. The table shows 85,000 to 100,000 clones, with more than 75% occurring only once. The sequencing here drew on peripheral blood, taken from a patient treated with radiotherapy plus ipilimumab. These receptors came from a human donor with non-small cell lung cancer that progressed on radiotherapy plus ipilimumab.

V is TRBV7-2 and J is TRBJ1-2; D might be TRBD1 (6 bases). Germline lookup yields CDR1 SGHTA and CDR2 FQGNSA. V lost 1 base and J lost 8, with 14 bases in between. The CDR3 length is 14 residues. This CDR3 reads CASSLEGGARGYTF. The CDR3 bases are TGTGCCAGCAGCTTAGAGGGGGGGGCCCGGGGCTACACCTTC.

CDR3 sequence reads: CASSLQATDTQYF. Written as DNA, the CDR3 is TGTGCCAGCAGTTTGCAGGCCACAGATACGCAGTATTTT. The V call is TRBV28, the J call TRBJ2-3; no clear D gene. V was pared by 3 bases and J by 2 bases, with 6 bases between. CDR3 length: 13 residues. Germline assignment: CDR1 MDHEN and CDR2 SYDVKM.

The chain has TRBV2 and TRBJ2-5; tentatively, D is TRBD1 or TRBD2 (5 bases each). Germline assignment: CDR1 SNHLY and CDR2 FYNNEI. Deletions cut 7 bases from V and 0 bases from J, with 12 bases between. This CDR3 region has 14 residues. As DNA, the CDR3 is TGTGCCAGCAAAAGGGACCAGTACCAAGAGACCCAGTACTTC. Its protein product is CASKRDQYQETQYF.

V is TRBV2 and J is TRBJ2-5; 8 bases match TRBD2. Trimming cost V 6 bases and J 4 bases; bases outside gene matches: 13. The CDR3 spans 16 residues. In germline, CDR1 is SNHLY, CDR2 FYNNEI. The CDR3 here is CASSVHGGAVPETQYF. The CDR3 nucleotides read TGTGCCAGCAGCGTCCACGGGGGGGCCGTCCCAGAGACCCAGTACTTC.

This rearrangement joins TRBV6-5 to TRBJ1-1; D gene unclear. The CDR3 covers 15 residues. Germline V gene data show CDR1 as MNHEY and CDR2 as SVGAGI. V shed 2 bases and J shed 1 base, with 11 bases lying between them. This chain's CDR3 is CASSYSIPKNTEAFF. The CDR3 DNA sequence: TGTGCCAGCAGTTACAGTATCCCAAAGAACACTGAAGCTTTCTTT.

This chain joins TRBV5-1 and TRBJ2-2, with D perhaps matching TRBD1 or TRBD2 (6 bases each). The CDR3 totals 14 residues. In germline, CDR1 is SGHRS, CDR2 YFSETQ. Trimming removed 4 bases at V and 4 bases at J, with 11 bases between. The CDR3 bases are TGCGCCAGCAGCCTACAGGGAGGCACCGGGGAGCTGTTTTTT. Its protein product is CASSLQGGTGELFF. The variable domain in full, with the rest retrieved from reference TRBV5-1 and TRBJ2-2, is KAGVTQTPRYLIKTRGQQVTLSCSPISGHRSVSWYQQTPGQGLQFLFEYFSETQRNKGNFPGRFSGRQFSNSRSEMNVSTLELGDSALYLCASSLQGGTGELFFGEGSRLTVL.

The chain recombines TRBV11-2 with TRBJ1-2, with D unclear. This CDR3 has 13 amino acids. Trimming removed 5 bases at V and 5 bases at J, with 12 bases between. Looked up from germline, CDR1 is SGHAT and CDR2 is FQNNGV. In DNA form, the CDR3 reads TGTGCCAGCAGCCAGGAGGTCACATATGGCTACACCTTC. Its protein is CASSQEVTYGYTF.

CDR3 residues: CAWSRQNTEAFF. The DNA of the CDR3 is TGTGCCTGGAGTAGGCAGAACACTGAAGCTTTCTTT. The V and J genes are TRBV30 and TRBJ1-1; D unclear. Germline V gene data show CDR1 as GTSNPN and CDR2 as SVGIG (reference sequence). This CDR3 comprises 12 residues. The V gene lost 2 bases and the J gene lost 1 base, with 5 bases spanning the gap. Filled out from reference TRBV30 and TRBJ1-1, the complete variable domain reads SQTIHQWPATLVQPVGSPLSLECTVEGTSNPNLYWYRQAAGRGLQLLFYSVGIGQISSEVPQNLSASRPQDRQFILSSKKLLLSDSGFYLCAWSRQNTEAFFGQGTRLTVV.

The chain couples TRBV10-3 to TRBJ2-3; D is uncertain. Germline loops: CDR1 ENHRY, CDR2 SYGVKD. The CDR3 length is 15 residues. V lost 3 bases and J 1 base, leaving 11 bases between the germline ends. The CDR3 sequence: CAISEGSFGTDTQYF. CDR3 nucleotides: TGTGCCATCAGTGAAGGTAGTTTCGGCACAGATACGCAGTATTTT.

The chain employs TRBV4-1 and TRBJ1-2; 8 nucleotides line up with TRBD1. The CDR3 totals 16 residues. V shed 0 bases and J 4 bases; nucleotides not matched to a gene: 7. Germline V gene data show CDR1 as MGHRA and CDR2 as YSYEKL. The CDR3 region has the DNA TGCGCCAGCAGCCAAGATGAACAGGGGGTAGGCTATGGCTACACCTTC. Protein: CASSQDEQGVGYGYTF.

The V call is TRBV18, the J call TRBJ1-2; TRBD1 aligns across 7 bases. CDR1 KGHSH and CDR2 LQKENI come from the germline V gene. V shed 2 bases and J 3 bases; nucleotides not matched to a gene: 3. This CDR3 has 14 residues. The CDR3 loop is CASSPSQGDYGYTF. Written as DNA, the CDR3 is TGTGCCAGCTCACCATCCCAGGGGGACTATGGCTACACCTTC.

The V gene is TRBV29-1, the J gene TRBJ2-3; TRBD2 matches 7 bases. This CDR3 comprises 14 residues. The germline gives CDR1 SQVTM, CDR2 ANQGSEA. Germline trimming cut 7 bases from V and 3 bases from J; bases unmatched to any gene: 10. The CDR3 DNA follows: TGCAGCGCCCTAGGGGCGGGAGTTACAGATACGCAGTATTTT. Residues: CSALGAGVTDTQYF.

The chain recombines TRBV7-2 with TRBJ1-1; D call uncertain. CDR1 is SGHTA and CDR2 is FQGNSA in the germline V gene. Trimming took off 6 bases at V and 6 bases at J, with 14 bases between the two ends. This CDR3 has 13 residues. The CDR3 loop reads CASSKDTFSEAFF. As DNA, the CDR3 is TGTGCCAGCAGTAAAGACACGTTTTCTGAAGCTTTCTTT.

The chain carries TRBV5-6 and TRBJ1-2; D is unresolved. CDR1 is SGHDT, CDR2 YYEEEE, per germline. Trimming removed 1 base at V and 4 bases at J, with 8 bases between. The CDR3 contains 13 residues. The CDR3, as DNA: TGTGCCAGCAGCTTGCCTTTAGGCTATGGCTACACCTTC. The encoded protein is CASSLPLGYGYTF.

The gene calls are TRBV18 and TRBJ2-3, with D perhaps matching TRBD1 or TRBD2 (5 bases each). CDR3 length: 15 residues. V was shortened by 1 base and J by 2 bases, with 10 bases between the two germline ends. Germline V lookup: CDR1 KGHSH, CDR2 LQKENI. The CDR3 sequence is CASSPRDGNTDTQYF. CDR3 nucleotide sequence: TGTGCCAGCTCACCACGGGACGGCAACACAGATACGCAGTATTTT.